This T cell receptor beta chain appears in the sequencing data of a study of shared clonotypes between healthy human individuals. Germline-derived CDR1 and CDR2 are MNHEY and SVGAGI. The CDR3 consists of 14 residues. V was trimmed by 6 bases and J by 2 bases, leaving 14 bases between them. This clone came up many times. Sequencing was performed with immunoSEQ multiplex PCR; in TCRdb, only in-frame clones are kept and a portion is missing. There are 550,000 to 700,000 clones in the sample; approximately 73% occur only once, and roughly 1.9% lies in the top ten. Every contributor of samples was a Caucasian grown-up residing in Nashville, Tennessee.

Input material: memory CD4+ T cells sorted from blood. Subset in this sample: CD45RA-negative fraction. The clonotype comes from a woman aged 25-40 years in good health. The genes are TRBV6-5 and TRBJ2-7; TRBD1 is a possible D gene (6 bases). CDR3 sequence: CASSLVYRAYEQYF. The CDR3 DNA reads as TGTGCCAGCAGCCTAGTTTACAGGGCCTACGAGCAGTACTTC.